A selection of T cell receptor beta chains follows, all from one sample in a study of blood T cell repertoires in COVID-19. TCRdb's copy holds only in-frame clones and misses some; the assay was immunoSEQ multiplex PCR. The sample lists around 260,000 clones; around 89% were seen once. The sequencing sample was made of peripheral blood. These receptors all stem from a man younger than 40 with acute or convalescent COVID-19. Each CDR3 is given without its conserved first and last residue. The order of the fields is CDR3 protein, D gene, clone size, J gene, V gene. The D gene is left open where the match is weak. Expanded clones are given a class, and other clones once, few, many or no size at all.

ATRGTGVGELF	TRBD1	once	TRBJ2-2	TRBV24-1
ASSLGTGDAGELF	TRBD1	-	TRBJ2-2	TRBV9
ASSLSGIAETQY	TRBD2	-	TRBJ2-5	TRBV3-1/TRBV3-2
ASSQSKTGLIEAF	-	-	TRBJ1-1	TRBV4-1
AWSLKGSGEFYGYT	-	-	TRBJ1-2	TRBV30
ASRGQLNEKLF	-	-	TRBJ1-4	TRBV4-1
ASRSPGERGNTIY	-	-	TRBJ1-3	TRBV28
ASSHRLGTSGGLNSYEQY	TRBD2	-	TRBJ2-7	TRBV28
ASSPMIPGTGSHGNTIY	TRBD1	-	TRBJ1-3	TRBV18
ASGLATGARGYT	-	-	TRBJ1-2	TRBV12-5
ASSFAAGNIQY	-	-	TRBJ2-4	TRBV11-3
ASEQGDYGYT	TRBD1	-	TRBJ1-2	TRBV19
ASSLAPGEGGYT	-	-	TRBJ1-2	TRBV5-1
ASSLSGEETQY	-	-	TRBJ2-5	TRBV5-4
ASSLNLGSSGNTIY	-	-	TRBJ1-3	TRBV5-1
ASSSLGKGQGNTEAF	TRBD1	-	TRBJ1-1	TRBV11-2
ASSQGDRAVKNTIY	TRBD1	once	TRBJ1-3	TRBV4-1
ASTPGAGRGGETQY	TRBD2	-	TRBJ2-5	TRBV9
ASSGGGPGGAGYGYT	TRBD1	-	TRBJ1-2	TRBV6-1
ASSLTGNTEAF	-	-	TRBJ1-1	TRBV11-2
ASSQDLKTQY	-	-	TRBJ2-5	TRBV3-1/TRBV3-2
ASSLWAGGQPQH	-	-	TRBJ1-5	TRBV7-2
ASSLGGLNTEAF	-	-	TRBJ1-1	TRBV7-3
ASSATAPSSEQY	-	-	TRBJ2-7	TRBV2
ASSLRTGGEQF	TRBD1	-	TRBJ2-1	TRBV5-1
ASSQPGENSPLH	-	few	TRBJ1-6	TRBV27
ASSHDRGGPVDTQY	TRBD2	-	TRBJ2-3	TRBV5-1
ASSLGTGGAINEQY	TRBD1	-	TRBJ2-7	TRBV5-1
ASSLGQGSYNEQF	TRBD1	once	TRBJ2-1	TRBV5-1
ASSYLAGGRYNEQF	TRBD2	-	TRBJ2-1	TRBV13
ASMGDLGTQY	-	-	TRBJ2-5	TRBV5-1
ATSRAAQDQPQH	-	-	TRBJ1-5	TRBV15
ASSLKLAAPYYEQY	TRBD2	-	TRBJ2-7	TRBV11-2
ASSLDSVSTGELF	-	-	TRBJ2-2	TRBV5-1
ASSGTSGISEQY	TRBD2	-	TRBJ2-7	TRBV6-4
ASSQGTGIGYT	TRBD1	-	TRBJ1-2	TRBV3-1/TRBV3-2
ASSVLGGQASYGYT	TRBD1	-	TRBJ1-2	TRBV9
ASSLGQYNEQF	-	-	TRBJ2-1	TRBV7-8
ASRFWTAATDTQY	-	-	TRBJ2-3	TRBV10-2
ATSDVGEARGRGTQY	TRBD1	-	TRBJ2-5	TRBV24-1
ASRKDGTAGNTIY	TRBD1	-	TRBJ1-3	TRBV19
ASSRNVGQGYT	-	-	TRBJ1-2	TRBV5-4
ASSQEVLGGRGAGELF	TRBD2	-	TRBJ2-2	TRBV3-1/TRBV3-2
ASSRRGRGAESYNEQF	-	once	TRBJ2-1	TRBV5-1
ASRKTGLNTEAF	TRBD1	-	TRBJ1-1	TRBV3-1/TRBV3-2
ASSIWQGIYSNQPQH	-	-	TRBJ1-5	TRBV19
ASSVGPSGSNNEQF	TRBD2	-	TRBJ2-1	TRBV9
ASSPPGTMANEQF	-	once	TRBJ2-1	TRBV3-1/TRBV3-2
ASSEARTGAAYEQY	TRBD1	-	TRBJ2-7	TRBV6-1
ASSTRLAESTDTQY	TRBD2	-	TRBJ2-3	TRBV19
ASSVHKVSYNEQF	-	-	TRBJ2-1	TRBV6-4
ATSAPPGKNYEQY	-	-	TRBJ2-7	TRBV15
ASSEAGGHQPQH	TRBD1	-	TRBJ1-5	TRBV10-2
ASGADSSNQPQH	-	-	TRBJ1-5	TRBV6-5
ATSDFHGTGSNTGELF	TRBD1	-	TRBJ2-2	TRBV24-1
ASSLTGGSTDTQY	TRBD1	-	TRBJ2-3	TRBV6-6
ASSRSGTPSYEQY	-	-	TRBJ2-7	TRBV28
ASSLAGGNYGYT	-	-	TRBJ1-2	TRBV7-9
ASSPGTSGSLKQY	TRBD2	once	TRBJ2-3	TRBV6-4
ATSDLGGQGISLLYGYT	-	-	TRBJ1-2	TRBV24-1